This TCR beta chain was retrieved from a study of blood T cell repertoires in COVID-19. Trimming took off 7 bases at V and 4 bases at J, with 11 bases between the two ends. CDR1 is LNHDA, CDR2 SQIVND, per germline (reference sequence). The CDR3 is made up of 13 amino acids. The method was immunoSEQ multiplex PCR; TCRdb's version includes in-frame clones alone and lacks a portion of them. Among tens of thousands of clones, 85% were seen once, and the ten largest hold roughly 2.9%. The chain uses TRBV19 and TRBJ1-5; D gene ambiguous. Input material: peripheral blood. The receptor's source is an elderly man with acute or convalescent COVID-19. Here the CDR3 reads CASTLRRNQPQHF. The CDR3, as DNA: TGTGCCAGTACCCTGAGGAGGAATCAGCCCCAGCATTTT.